These 14 T cell receptor beta chains originate from one sample sequenced in a study of T cells after yellow fever vaccination. TCRdb independently ran MiXCR on the 5' RACE reads; one entry per CDR3 protein. The table records 310,000 or so distinct CDR3 sequences, roughly 3.5% of them present only once. The sequencing used PBMCs, collected on the day of the yellow fever booster vaccination. These receptors came from a man younger than 35 who received the YFV17D yellow fever vaccine.

This clonotype came up a few times. This chain uses TRBV3-1 with TRBJ2-7; 7 bases align to TRBD1. Germline trimming cut 2 bases from V and 6 bases from J; bases unmatched to any gene: 4. The CDR3 is 13 residues long. CDR1 and CDR2 (germline): LGHDT, YNNKEL (reference sequence). The CDR3 coding sequence is TGTGCCAGCAGCCAATCGACAGGGACCGAGCAGTACTTC. It yields the protein CASSQSTGTEQYF.

Ten or more counts support this clonotype. The V and J genes are TRBV6-6 and TRBJ2-1; 11 bases map to TRBD2. The CDR3 extends over 16 amino acids. Germline CDR1 reads MNHNY; CDR2 reads SVGAGI (reference sequence). The V and J ends lost 3 bases and 6 bases, in that order; junction bases with no gene match: 7. The CDR3 is CASSYLGLAELNEQFF. In DNA form, the CDR3 reads TGTGCCAGCAGTTATCTGGGACTAGCGGAACTCAATGAGCAGTTCTTC.

This clonotype showed up just a few times. DNA for the CDR3: TGCGCCAGCAGACAATTACAGGGTAGCACCGGGGAGCTGTTTTTT. This encodes CASRQLQGSTGELFF. The chain combines TRBV5-1 with TRBJ2-2; D is perhaps TRBD1 (6 bases). Trimming removed 5 bases at V and 4 bases at J, with 15 bases between. CDR1 is SGHRS and CDR2 is YFSETQ in the germline V gene. The CDR3 length is 15 residues.

This clonotype has a count of ten or more. V usage is TRBV5-1 and J usage is TRBJ2-7, with D hard to call. The CDR3 covers 15 residues. V was pared by 4 bases and J by 4 bases, with 18 bases between. Germline V gene sequence: CDR1 SGHRS, CDR2 YFSETQ. The CDR3 sequence: CASSPNPANWYEQYV. CDR3 coding DNA: TGCGCCAGCAGCCCTAATCCCGCTAATTGGTACGAGCAGTACGTC.

This chain joins TRBV28 and TRBJ1-6; D unresolved. This CDR3 spans 12 amino acids. V lost 8 bases and J 10 bases, leaving 12 bases between the germline ends. Germline-derived CDR1 and CDR2 are MDHEN and SYDVKM. The DNA of the CDR3 is TGTGCCAGCGCATCCAATCAGTCACCCCTCCACTTT. Its protein is CASASNQSPLHF.

The table lists this clonotype with a few counts. This sequence joins TRBV7-7 and TRBJ2-3; 7 positions match TRBD1. The CDR3 has 14 residues. Losses at the gene ends were 5 bases for V and 3 bases for J; bases not matched to a gene: 5. Germline V gene sequence: CDR1 SSHAT, CDR2 FNYEAQ (reference sequence). The CDR3 nucleotides read TGTGCCAGCAGCCAGACAGGGTTGACAGATACGCAGTATTTT. Its protein product is CASSQTGLTDTQYF. Full variable domain (remainder filled in from reference TRBV7-7 and TRBJ2-3): GAGVSQSPRYKVTKRGQDVTLRCDPISSHATLYWYQQALGQGPEFLTYFNYEAQPDKSGLPSDRFSAERPEGSISTLTIQRTEQRDSAMYRCASSQTGLTDTQYFGPGTRLTVL.

In this sample, this clonotype turned up a few times. V usage is TRBV7-9 and J usage is TRBJ2-5; D perhaps matches TRBD1 (7 bases). The germline V gene has CDR1 SEHNR and CDR2 FQNEAQ (reference sequence). The CDR3 has 14 amino acids. V was pared by 4 bases and J by 7 bases, with 16 bases between. CDR3 in amino acids: CASSSQGGTWTQYF. CDR3 nucleotides: TGTGCCAGCAGCTCTCAGGGGGGCACGTGGACCCAGTACTTC.

V and J are TRBV5-4 and TRBJ2-7; tentative D call: TRBD1 (6 bases). Trimming cost V 3 bases and J 0 bases, with 16 bases left between them. The CDR3 covers 16 residues. Looked up from germline, CDR1 is SGHNT and CDR2 is YYREEE (reference sequence). The CDR3: CASSSAAGVSSYEQYF. As DNA, the CDR3 is TGTGCCAGCAGCTCTGCGGCAGGGGTCAGCTCCTACGAGCAGTACTTC.

This clonotype was counted many times. The chain couples TRBV15 to TRBJ2-7, with a weak D call TRBD1 (5 bases). CDR1 is LNHNV, CDR2 YYDKDF, per germline (reference sequence). The CDR3 is 14 residues long. Trimming took off 6 bases at V and 1 base at J, with 13 bases between the two ends. CDR3 DNA: TGTGCCACCAGTAGGGGCGGCGCATCCTACGAGCAGTACGTC. It codes for CATSRGGASYEQYV.

The sample holds many counts of this clonotype. The chain uses TRBV6-1 and TRBJ2-7; maybe TRBD2 (6 bases). Germline-derived CDR1 and CDR2 are MNHNS and SASEGT. The CDR3 length is 15 residues. V shed 2 bases and J shed 5 bases, with 16 bases lying between them. The CDR3 loop reads CASSEPGSGVHEQYV. In DNA form, the CDR3 reads TGTGCCAGCAGTGAACCGGGTTCGGGAGTCCACGAGCAGTACGTC.

This clonotype was seen many times. This sequence joins TRBV9 and TRBJ1-4; 7 nucleotides line up with TRBD1. Germline V gene sequence: CDR1 SGDLS, CDR2 YYNGEE. After removal of 6 bases from V and 7 bases from J, the junction contained 12 bases not matched to a gene. This CDR3 is 15 amino acids long. This CDR3 is CASTRSGGSSEKLFF. The CDR3 DNA follows: TGTGCCAGCACCCGATCAGGGGGGTCGAGTGAAAAACTGTTTTTT.

This chain joins TRBV5-1 and TRBJ2-3, with 7 bases identical to TRBD1. The CDR3 extends over 16 amino acids. Per the germline V gene, CDR1 is SGHRS and CDR2 is YFSETQ. V was pared by 4 bases and J by 1 base, with 9 bases of the junction left unmatched. The CDR3 spells CASSVTGNGGTDTQYF. In nucleotides, the CDR3 is TGCGCCAGCAGCGTGACAGGGAACGGGGGCACAGATACGCAGTATTTT.

In this sample, this clonotype turned up many times. This chain links TRBV5-1 with TRBJ1-1; maybe TRBD1 (6 bases). The CDR3 spans 15 residues. Trimming cost V 0 bases and J 3 bases, with 12 bases left between them. Germline V gene lookup returns CDR1 SGHRS and CDR2 YFSETQ. The CDR3 sequence: CASSLEEGEDTEAFF. The DNA for the CDR3 is TGCGCCAGCAGCTTGGAAGAGGGGGAGGACACTGAAGCTTTCTTT.

As concerns this clonotype: One base away lies a much larger clone, so this may be a sequencing read error. V is TRBV6-1 and J is TRBJ1-4, with TRBD1 matching over 8 bases. Germline values: CDR1 MNHNS, CDR2 SASEGT. The CDR3 runs to 14 residues. The CDR3 coding sequence is TGTGCCAGCAGTTCAGGGGGCGCCAATGAAAGACTGTTTTTT. This encodes CASSSGGANERLFF.